A single sample is the source of the 27 T cell receptor beta chains below, sequenced in a study of T cells after yellow fever vaccination. From the 5' RACE reads, TCRdb called clonotypes with MiXCR, one entry per CDR3 protein. The data contain some 300,000 distinct CDR3 sequences, around 8.6% of them singletons. Sequences were derived from CD4+ T cells sorted from PBMCs, sampled 5 days after the yellow fever booster vaccination. Receptors were obtained from a man aged 18 to 30 who received the YFV17D yellow fever vaccine.

The genes are TRBV18 and TRBJ1-1; D is unclear. Trimming cost V 5 bases and J 6 bases, with 10 bases left between them. Germline V gives CDR1 KGHSH, CDR2 LQKENI. CDR3 size: 12 residues. The CDR3 region has the DNA TGTGCCAGCTCAAAAGACTCGTCTGAAGCTTTCTTT. Encoded protein: CASSKDSSEAFF.

The chain joins TRBV20-1 to TRBJ1-2; 7 nucleotides match TRBD1. Germline V CDR1 and CDR2: DFQATT, SNEGSKA (reference sequence). The CDR3 covers 13 residues. Trimming at V came to 6 bases and at J to 6 bases, leaving 10 bases not matched to a gene. The CDR3 spells CSAAQGTLDGYTF. The CDR3 DNA sequence: TGCAGTGCGGCACAGGGGACCTTAGATGGCTACACCTTC.

In its sample, this clonotype was seen a few times. The gene calls are TRBV20-1 and TRBJ2-5; 7 positions match TRBD2. CDR1 and CDR2 from the germline V gene are DFQATT and SNEGSKA (reference sequence). The CDR3 length is 13 residues. The V and J ends lost 5 bases and 1 base, in that order; junction bases with no gene match: 4. The CDR3 DNA reads TGCAGTGCTCCAGAGCGGGGCCAAGAGACCCAGTACTTC. It is translated as CSAPERGQETQYF.

The chain has TRBV5-1 and TRBJ2-1; 15 nucleotides align to TRBD2. Losses at the gene ends were 4 bases for V and 8 bases for J; bases not matched to a gene: 4. Per the germline V gene, CDR1 is SGHRS and CDR2 is YFSETQ. The CDR3 loop spans 15 amino acids. The CDR3 bases are TGCGCCAGCAGCCGGGGACTAGCGGGGGGCTATGAGCAGTTCTTC. Protein sequence: CASSRGLAGGYEQFF.

CDR3 amino acids: CASSQVSVQGGRGAFF. The DNA of the CDR3 is TGTGCCAGCAGCCAAGTGTCGGTGCAGGGGGGTCGTGGAGCTTTCTTT. The chain combines TRBV4-2 with TRBJ1-1; 7 bases agree with TRBD1. The CDR3 has 16 amino acids. Trimming cost V 1 base and J 10 bases; bases outside gene matches: 15. Germline V gives CDR1 LGHNA, CDR2 YNFKEQ.

The chain recombines TRBV28 with TRBJ2-7; 7 bases align to TRBD1. CDR3 length equals 13 residues. Germline CDR1 MDHEN, CDR2 SYDVKM. Trimming took 6 bases from V and 6 from J; bases not matched to a gene: 8. In DNA, the CDR3 is TGTGCCAGCAGCAGACAGGGTGCGGGCGAGCAGTACGTC. As protein: CASSRQGAGEQYV.

In its sample, this clonotype was seen many times. V usage is TRBV7-2 and J usage is TRBJ2-3; TRBD2 matches at 8 bases. The CDR3 contains 15 residues. With V trimmed by 5 bases and J by 0 bases, 4 bases remained unmatched. Looked up from germline, CDR1 is SGHTA and CDR2 is FQGNSA. The CDR3 coding sequence is TGTGCCAGCAGCCGGGGGGGATCTAGCACAGATACGCAGTATTTT. It is translated as CASSRGGSSTDTQYF.

V and J are TRBV28 and TRBJ2-1; 8 positions match TRBD2. The CDR3 is made up of 14 amino acids. CDR1 is MDHEN, CDR2 SYDVKM, per germline. V lost 4 bases and J lost 6; bases outside the gene matches: 5. This CDR3 reads CASSSPGLVNEQFF. DNA for the CDR3: TGTGCCAGCAGTTCACCGGGACTAGTCAATGAGCAGTTCTTC. The whole variable domain, filled in from reference TRBV28 and TRBJ2-1, reads DVKVTQSSRYLVKRTGEKVFLECVQDMDHENMFWYRQDPGLGLRLIYFSYDVKMKEKGDIPEGYSVSREKKERFSLILESASTNQTSMYLCASSSPGLVNEQFFGPGTRLTVL.

This clonotype was recorded a few times. The genes are TRBV4-1 and TRBJ1-1; D is unclear. The V gene lost 0 bases and the J gene lost 7 bases, with 9 bases spanning the gap. There are 13 residues in the CDR3. Germline lookup yields CDR1 MGHRA and CDR2 YSYEKL. In DNA, the CDR3 is TGCGCCAGCAGCCAAGATCAGCAGAATGAAGCTTTCTTT. It translates to CASSQDQQNEAFF.

The chain joins TRBV5-1 to TRBJ1-2; unclear D gene. The CDR3 covers 12 residues. Germline loops: CDR1 SGHRS, CDR2 YFSETQ. V lost 0 bases and J lost 6, with 6 bases in between. The CDR3 sequence: CASSLEQDGYTF. CDR3 DNA: TGCGCCAGCAGCTTGGAGCAGGATGGCTACACCTTC.

In this sample, this clonotype turned up a few times. The V and J genes are TRBV5-1 and TRBJ2-3; 8 bases are a match to TRBD1. The CDR3 runs 13 residues. J lost 6 bases, V lost 5 bases, and 5 bases had no gene match. The germline V gene has CDR1 SGHRS and CDR2 YFSETQ. This CDR3 reads CASRNTGGDTQYF. CDR3 nucleotide sequence: TGCGCCAGCAGGAATACAGGGGGGGATACGCAGTATTTT.

J is TRBJ2-7 and V is TRBV7-9; D is perhaps TRBD2 (5 bases). Between the trimmed V and J ends, which lost 5 bases and 4 bases, there was a span of 12 bases. The germline V gene encodes CDR1 SEHNR and CDR2 FQNEAQ (reference sequence). CDR3 length equals 13 residues. CDR3 bases: TGTGCCAGCAGCCAGGAGGATCTATACGAGCAGTACGTC. Its translation: CASSQEDLYEQYV.

The chain is built from TRBV20-1 and TRBJ2-1; 9 bases are shared with TRBD2. Per germline, CDR1 DFQATT and CDR2 SNEGSKA (reference sequence). V was clipped by 5 bases and J by 5 bases; unmatched bases: 7. The CDR3 runs 14 residues. The DNA of the CDR3 is TGCAGTGCTGTCGCAGCGGGGGGCCACAATGAGCAGTTCTTC. Translated, it gives CSAVAAGGHNEQFF.

This clonotype showed up just a few times. This sequence joins TRBV7-2 and TRBJ2-4; no firm D call. CDR1 is SGHTA, CDR2 FQGNSA, per germline. The CDR3 is 14 amino acids. V lost 1 base and J 5 bases, leaving 9 bases between the germline ends. CDR3 DNA: TGTGCCAGCAGCTTAGTTTTTGGGGAAAACATTCAGTACTTC. It codes for CASSLVFGENIQYF.

The V gene is TRBV6-1, the J gene TRBJ2-3; TRBD2 agrees at 9 bases. V shed 5 bases, J shed 0 bases, and the junction held 6 bases outside the gene matches. Germline-derived CDR1 and CDR2 are MNHNS and SASEGT. This CDR3 is 16 amino acids long. The CDR3, as DNA: TGTGCCAGCAGTTACGGACTAGCGAGTAGCACAGATACGCAGTATTTT. Its translation is CASSYGLASSTDTQYF.

The table lists this clonotype with a few counts. The chain couples TRBV6-6 to TRBJ2-3; 10 bases match TRBD1. The CDR3 loop spans 17 amino acids. V was pared by 4 bases and J by 0 bases, with 7 bases of the junction left unmatched. The germline V gene encodes CDR1 MNHNY and CDR2 SVGAGI (reference sequence). CDR3 bases: TGTGCCAGCAGTTCACCTCCGGGACAGGGGAGCACAGATACGCAGTATTTT. Amino acid sequence: CASSSPPGQGSTDTQYF.

The table lists this clonotype with many counts. The chain uses TRBV12-3 or TRBV12-4 and TRBJ2-5; 12 positions agree with TRBD2. The V and J ends lost 5 bases and 5 bases, in that order; junction bases with no gene match: 9. CDR3 length equals 16 residues. CDR3 loop: CASSAPSGGAYETQYF. DNA for the CDR3: TGTGCCAGCAGTGCCCCTAGCGGGGGGGCCTATGAGACCCAGTACTTC.

This clonotype was seen more than once but under ten times. The rearrangement uses TRBV12-3 or TRBV12-4 and TRBJ1-3; unclear D gene. V dropped 7 bases and J dropped 2 bases, with 12 bases sitting between them. CDR3 length: 14 amino acids. As DNA, the CDR3 is TGTGCCAGCATCCCCGCGGGGACTGGAAACACCATATATTTT. Translation gives CASIPAGTGNTIYF.

The chain links TRBV6-2 or TRBV6-3 to TRBJ2-7, with 10 bases matching TRBD2. V dropped 2 bases and J dropped 2; count of bases not matched to a gene: 3. There are 15 residues in the CDR3. Germline loops: CDR1 MNHEY, CDR2 SVGEGT. The CDR3 DNA sequence: TGTGCCAGCAGTTACCATAGCGGGGGGACCTACGAGCAGTACTTC. It encodes CASSYHSGGTYEQYF.

This clonotype was observed many times. The V call is TRBV7-2, the J call TRBJ2-5, with a possible D match to TRBD2 (6 bases). CDR1 SGHTA and CDR2 FQGNSA come from the germline V gene. The CDR3 sequence is 14 residues long. V was clipped by 6 bases and J by 1 base, with 12 bases between them. CDR3 bases: TGTGCCAGCAGTCGGCGGGGACTCCAAGAGACCCAGTACTTC. It encodes CASSRRGLQETQYF.

This clonotype was seen only a few times. The chain carries TRBV6-2 or TRBV6-3 and TRBJ2-7, with D perhaps matching TRBD1 (6 bases). Trimming stripped 9 bases from V and 3 bases from J, with 9 bases between. Germline lookup yields CDR1 MNHEY and CDR2 SVGEGT. This CDR3 spans 11 amino acids. The CDR3 protein is CASRTVYEQYF. The CDR3 DNA reads as TGTGCCAGTCGGACAGTCTACGAGCAGTACTTC.

Only a few counts were recorded for this clonotype. The V call is TRBV2, the J call TRBJ1-2; the D gene is possibly TRBD1 (5 bases). There are 14 residues in the CDR3. V dropped 0 bases and J dropped 4 bases, with 9 bases sitting between them. Per germline, CDR1 SNHLY and CDR2 FYNNEI. CDR3 in DNA: TGTGCCAGCAGTGAAGCAGGGGTACTCTATGGCTACACCTTC. Protein: CASSEAGVLYGYTF.

The rearrangement uses TRBV4-3 and TRBJ2-1; perhaps TRBD1 as D (6 bases). The CDR3 is 15 residues long. The germline CDR1 and CDR2 sequences are LGHNA and YSLEER. Trimming cost V 1 base and J 12 bases, with 19 bases left between them. The CDR3 DNA reads TGCGCCAGCAGCCAAGCTCCGATGGACAGCCCTAGGCAGTTCTTC. Protein product: CASSQAPMDSPRQFF.

The rearrangement links TRBV5-1 to TRBJ2-3, with 8 bases fitting TRBD1. CDR1 and CDR2 from the germline V gene are SGHRS and YFSETQ. Trimming at V came to 4 bases and at J to 4 bases, leaving 8 bases not matched to a gene. The CDR3 spans 15 residues. CDR3 bases: TGCGCCAGCAGCCAACGACAGGGGATTCCAGATACGCAGTATTTT. Translating it yields CASSQRQGIPDTQYF.

There are many counts of this clonotype. The CDR3 sequence is CSVVGQGITEAFF. In DNA, the CDR3 is TGCAGCGTTGTGGGACAGGGTATCACTGAAGCTTTCTTT. The rearrangement uses TRBV29-1 and TRBJ1-1; 9 nucleotides align to TRBD1. With V trimmed by 4 bases and J by 4 bases, 4 bases remained unmatched. The CDR3 loop spans 13 amino acids. Looked up from germline, CDR1 is SQVTM and CDR2 is ANQGSEA.

In its sample, this clonotype was seen many times. The chain links TRBV11-2 to TRBJ2-7; possible D gene TRBD2, 5 bases. The CDR3 is made up of 15 amino acids. Per the germline V gene, CDR1 is SGHAT and CDR2 is FQNNGV. V was clipped by 3 bases and J by 10 bases, with 22 bases between them. This chain's CDR3 is CASSFRGGMIFQQYF. Here the CDR3 DNA reads TGTGCCAGCAGCTTTCGCGGAGGCATGATTTTTCAACAGTACTTC.

This clonotype came up a few times. The chain is built from TRBV5-4 and TRBJ2-5; 8 bases match TRBD2. V trimming: 0 bases; J trimming: 2 bases; junction bases outside the gene matches: 9. Germline V gene data show CDR1 as SGHNT and CDR2 as YYREEE (reference sequence). The CDR3 loop spans 17 amino acids. The DNA of the CDR3 is TGTGCCAGCAGCTTGGCGGTAGGCGGGGGGTCACAAGAGACCCAGTACTTC. Encoded protein: CASSLAVGGGSQETQYF.